The next 4 T cell receptor beta chains were all read from a single sample in a study of T cell repertoires in ileal Crohn's disease. Described time point: proximal margin of the surgical specimen (macroscopically non-inflamed). Sequenced by immunoSEQ multiplex PCR; TCRdb stores in-frame clones only, minus some. The repertoire holds several thousand clones, with roughly 87% as singletons. Sequences were obtained from ileal tissue. The origin of the receptors is an adult with Crohn's disease.

The genes are TRBV28 and TRBJ1-1; D gene ambiguous. V dropped 6 bases and J dropped 4 bases, with 15 bases sitting between them. Germline CDR1 MDHEN, CDR2 SYDVKM. The CDR3 has 14 residues. The DNA for the CDR3 is TGTGCCAGCAGCTTAGTTAGGGCAGGCACTGAAGCTTTCTTT. Protein product: CASSLVRAGTEAFF.

This clone was seen more than once but under ten times. The chain recombines TRBV11-2 with TRBJ2-7; D unresolved. This CDR3 is built from 13 residues. Germline values: CDR1 SGHAT, CDR2 FQNNGV. Trimming removed 2 bases from V and 0 bases from J, with 5 bases in between. CDR3 sequence (DNA): TGTGCCAGCAGCTTACGTTCCTCCTACGAGCAGTACTTC. Protein: CASSLRSSYEQYF.

The chain carries TRBV19 and TRBJ1-2; D perhaps matches TRBD1 (6 bases). Trimming took off 9 bases at V and 4 bases at J, with 18 bases between the two ends. The CDR3 totals 14 residues. Germline V CDR1 and CDR2: LNHDA, SQIVND (reference sequence). As DNA, the CDR3 is TGTGCCAGCCGACCTTATCCGGGGGCCTATGGCTACACCTTC. Translated, it gives CASRPYPGAYGYTF.

The chain is built from TRBV10-3 and TRBJ2-1; no definite D call. Trimming left V 4 bases short and J 7 bases short, with 11 bases between. In germline, CDR1 is ENHRY, CDR2 SYGVKD. The CDR3 is made up of 13 amino acids. The CDR3 is CAISADTSNEQFF. The CDR3 coding sequence is TGTGCCATCAGTGCCGACACTTCAAATGAGCAGTTCTTC.